This T cell receptor (beta chain) was observed in a study of cytomegalovirus exposure and HLA in healthy donors. Study results and limitations: Most TCR sequences showed up rarely, but some public TCRs showed up in many donors. In an earlier analysis, most TCR beta V segments were productive about 87% or about 30% of the time. A later analysis linked a missense variant in DCLRE1C to the trimming of TCR beta V and J genes.

The CDR3 totals 14 residues. The germline V and J ends were trimmed by 5 bases and 0 bases, with 11 bases remaining between them. CDR1 and CDR2 (germline): WSHSY, SAAADI. Of note for this clone: Its antigen is undetermined.

In the PCR, 60 Vbeta and 13 Jbeta primers were used. Data came from immunoSEQ multiplex PCR; TCRdb stores just in-frame clones and leaves some out. Here the sample spans 150,000 to 200,000 clones, 78% being singletons. The gene calls are TRBV10-2 and TRBJ2-7; D not certain. Material for sequencing was PBMCs. This sequence originates from a woman in her twenties or thirties in good health and CMV-seropositive. The CDR3 reads CASSPNFNSYEQYF. The CDR3 nucleotides are TGCGCCAGCAGTCCCAACTTCAACTCCTACGAGCAGTACTTC.